This is a list of T cell receptor beta chains from one sample in a study of T cell responses to AZD1222 COVID-19 vaccine. Generated by immunoSEQ multiplex PCR, the TCRdb table keeps only in-frame clones and is missing some. The sample yields roughly 100,000 clones, almost 85% seen once. This specimen consisted of peripheral blood, obtained on day 0 of AZD1222 vaccination. Source of these receptors: an adult in good health. CDR3s include the opening cysteine and the closing phenylalanine or tryptophan. The order of the fields is D gene, V gene, clone size, CDR3 length, J gene, CDR3 DNA, CDR3 protein. The D gene is left open where the match is weak. Expanded clones are given a class, and other clones once, few, many or no size at all.

TRBD1	TRBV6-5	NA	15	TRBJ2-3	TGTGCCAGCAGTCGGGACAGATCTAGCACAGATACGCAGTATTTT	CASSRDRSSTDTQYF
NA	TRBV9	NA	15	TRBJ2-2	TGTGCCAGCAGCATAGCGGCGATGGCCACCGGGGAGCTGTTTTTT	CASSIAAMATGELFF
TRBD2	TRBV5-1	NA	15	TRBJ2-1	TGCGCCAGCAGCTTGCAGCCTAGCGGGGACAATGAGCAGTTCTTC	CASSLQPSGDNEQFF
NA	TRBV6-4	NA	12	TRBJ2-1	TGTGCCAGCAGTGACTCAAGGGGTGAGCAGTTCTTC	CASSDSRGEQFF
NA	TRBV6-2/TRBV6-3	NA	14	TRBJ1-6	TGTGCCAGCAGTGGCCCCCGTCGAGATTCACCCCTCCACTTT	CASSGPRRDSPLHF
TRBD2	TRBV5-6	NA	17	TRBJ2-1	TGTGCCAGCAGGGGGGTAGCGGGAGGGCCCTCCTACAATGAGCAGTTCTTC	CASRGVAGGPSYNEQFF
TRBD2	TRBV7-2	NA	15	TRBJ2-1	TGTGCCAGCAGCTTAGAGTTCGGGGGGGCCGTTGAGCAGTTCTTC	CASSLEFGGAVEQFF
TRBD1	TRBV14	NA	15	TRBJ1-1	TGTGCCAGCAGCCTTCGGACAGGGCGGACCCCTGAAGCTTTCTTT	CASSLRTGRTPEAFF
NA	TRBV10-3	once	13	TRBJ1-5	TGTGCCATCACGGCGGAGTTTAATCAGCCCCAGCATTTT	CAITAEFNQPQHF
NA	TRBV9	NA	12	TRBJ2-1	TGTGCCAGCAGCGTAGACGCGAATGAGCAGTTCTTC	CASSVDANEQFF
TRBD1	TRBV9	NA	14	TRBJ1-1	TGTGCCAGCAGCGCTAACACAGGGGGCACTGAAGCTTTCTTT	CASSANTGGTEAFF
TRBD1	TRBV28	NA	14	TRBJ2-2	TGTGCCAGCAGTTTGCCGCAGGGGGTCGGGGAGCTGTTTTTT	CASSLPQGVGELFF
NA	TRBV28	NA	15	TRBJ2-7	TGTGCCAGCAGGGGCAGAAAGGTGAGCTCCTACGAGCAGTACTTC	CASRGRKVSSYEQYF
TRBD1	TRBV6-5	NA	15	TRBJ1-1	TGTGCCAGCAGTTCACCCCGACAGGGGGGGACTGAAGCTTTCTTT	CASSSPRQGGTEAFF
NA	TRBV2	NA	14	TRBJ2-1	TGTGCCAGCAGTGAACAATTAGGGTGGAGGGAGCAGTTCTTC	CASSEQLGWREQFF
NA	TRBV20-1	once	11	TRBJ2-7	TGCAGTGCGGGAGATGACTACGAGCAGTACTTC	CSAGDDYEQYF
NA	TRBV28	NA	13	TRBJ2-7	TGTGCCAGCCAGAGAGGGGGGGTCAACGAGCAGTACTTC	CASQRGGVNEQYF
NA	TRBV10-1	NA	14	TRBJ1-2	TGCGCCAGCAGTGAGTATGTCTTACTTTATGGCTACACCTTC	CASSEYVLLYGYTF
NA	TRBV11-3	NA	15	TRBJ2-1	TGTGCCAGCAGGCACAAGGGGTCCCTGTACAATGAGCAGTTCTTC	CASRHKGSLYNEQFF
NA	TRBV3-1/TRBV3-2	NA	15	TRBJ1-6	TGTGCCAGCAGTGACCTGGGGGTTTCTAATTCACCCCTCCACTTT	CASSDLGVSNSPLHF
TRBD1	TRBV19	once	13	TRBJ1-1	TGTGCCAGTAGTAGGGACAGGGCCACTGAAGCTTTCTTT	CASSRDRATEAFF
NA	TRBV9	NA	13	TRBJ1-5	TGTGCCAGCAGCGTAGATCAGGATCAGCCCCAGCATTTT	CASSVDQDQPQHF
NA	TRBV5-1	once	14	TRBJ1-1	TGCGCCAGCACCGACAGTACTGATTCTGCTGAAGCTTTCTTT	CASTDSTDSAEAFF
TRBD1	TRBV3-1/TRBV3-2	NA	15	TRBJ1-4	TGTGCCAGCAGCCAACCGGGACAGGGAGTTGAAAAACTGTTTTTT	CASSQPGQGVEKLFF
NA	TRBV3-1/TRBV3-2	NA	11	TRBJ1-2	TGTGCCAGCAGCCAAGATTTAGGCTACACCTTC	CASSQDLGYTF
NA	TRBV18	NA	12	TRBJ2-2	TGTGCCAGCTCACTTTACACCGGGGAGCTGTTTTTT	CASSLYTGELFF
TRBD1	TRBV9	NA	18	TRBJ1-6	TGTGCCAGCAGCGTGTCAGACAGGGCTGGATCCTATAATTCACCCCTCCACTTT	CASSVSDRAGSYNSPLHF
NA	TRBV24-1	NA	15	TRBJ2-5	TGTGCCACCAGTGACCCCAAGGGGCCCCAAGAGACCCAGTACTTC	CATSDPKGPQETQYF
NA	TRBV28	NA	14	TRBJ1-5	TGTGCCAGCAGCCCGGGAGGGAGCAATCAGCCCCAGCATTTT	CASSPGGSNQPQHF
NA	TRBV5-1	once	20	TRBJ1-2	TGCGCCAGCAGCTCAATAAGGACGGGATCCAAAGGGGATCCCCTCTATGGCTACACCTTC	CASSSIRTGSKGDPLYGYTF
NA	TRBV19	NA	14	TRBJ2-3	TGTGCCAGTAGTCTCAGGGGACCCACAGATACGCAGTATTTT	CASSLRGPTDTQYF
TRBD1	TRBV29-1	NA	13	TRBJ1-5	TGCAGCGTAGGACAGGGGGATCGGCGGCCCCAGCATTTT	CSVGQGDRRPQHF
NA	TRBV5-1	NA	15	TRBJ1-4	TGCGCCAGCAGCTTGGAGTCTGGGGCCCGGAAAAAACTGTTTTTT	CASSLESGARKKLFF
TRBD2	TRBV2	NA	15	TRBJ2-2	TGTGCCAGCAGTGTACTAGCGGGGGACACCGGGGAGCTGTTTTTT	CASSVLAGDTGELFF
NA	TRBV7-2	many	14	TRBJ1-1	TGTGCCAGCAGCTTAGACAGATTGAACACTGAAGCTTTCTTT	CASSLDRLNTEAFF
NA	TRBV5-1	NA	13	TRBJ2-3	TGCGCCAGCAGCCGAGGGATGGGAGATACGCAGTATTTT	CASSRGMGDTQYF
TRBD2	TRBV11-3	NA	15	TRBJ2-1	TGTGCCAGCAGCTTGAGCGGGGCTACCTACAATGAGCAGTTCTTC	CASSLSGATYNEQFF
TRBD1	TRBV19	NA	15	TRBJ1-2	TGTGCCAGTACCTTACTCTCGACAGGGGACTATGGCTACACCTTC	CASTLLSTGDYGYTF
NA	TRBV18	NA	16	TRBJ2-1	TGTGCCAGCTCACCATCAACACAGGGGAGGGTCAATGAGCAGTTCTTC	CASSPSTQGRVNEQFF
TRBD1	TRBV9	few	15	TRBJ1-4	TGTGCCAGCAGCCCTCGACAGGGGACTAATGAAAAACTGTTTTTT	CASSPRQGTNEKLFF
NA	TRBV7-6	NA	16	TRBJ1-1	TGTGCCAGCAGCCCGATAAAGGGGAGGGAGGGGACTGAAGCTTTCTTT	CASSPIKGREGTEAFF
NA	TRBV5-6	few	14	TRBJ1-3	TGTGCCAGCAGCTTGAAGGGTGGTGGAAACACCATATATTTT	CASSLKGGGNTIYF
NA	TRBV5-1	NA	15	TRBJ1-4	TGCGCCAGCAGCTTAAACCAGGGTTGGTATGAAAAACTGTTTTTT	CASSLNQGWYEKLFF
NA	TRBV11-1	few	18	TRBJ1-5	TGTGCCAGCAGCTTAGCGCAGGACAGAGAATTTAGCAATCAGCCCCAGCATTTT	CASSLAQDREFSNQPQHF
TRBD2	TRBV18	once	15	TRBJ2-1	TGTGCCAGCTCACCGCCGGGACTAGCGGACAATGAGCAGTTCTTC	CASSPPGLADNEQFF
NA	TRBV7-8	NA	13	TRBJ1-2	TGTGCCAGCAGCCACCGGGGGGAGGGAGGCTACACCTTC	CASSHRGEGGYTF
TRBD1	TRBV27	NA	15	TRBJ2-1	TGTGCCAGCAGTGGAGACAGGGGGTCCTACAATGAGCAGTTCTTC	CASSGDRGSYNEQFF
TRBD1	TRBV7-9	NA	14	TRBJ1-2	TGTGCCAGCAGCTTAGGAGGGGACAGGGGATTAGACACCTTC	CASSLGGDRGLDTF
NA	TRBV7-2	NA	18	TRBJ1-5	TGTGCCAGCAGCTTAGCGATTGGTGTCCCAGGGCCCAATCAGCCCCAGCATTTT	CASSLAIGVPGPNQPQHF
NA	TRBV15	NA	15	TRBJ1-5	TGTGCCACCAGCAGAGATTTGACAGATGATCAGCCCCAGCATTTT	CATSRDLTDDQPQHF
TRBD2	TRBV10-2	NA	18	TRBJ2-6	TGCGCCAGCAGTCGAGAGACTAGCGGGAGCTCTGGGGCCAACGTCCTGACTTTC	CASSRETSGSSGANVLTF
TRBD1	TRBV12-5	NA	16	TRBJ1-5	TGTGCTAGTGGTGGGAGGACAGGGGTAACGGAACAGCCCCAGCATTTT	CASGGRTGVTEQPQHF
NA	TRBV7-2	NA	15	TRBJ2-1	TGTGCCAGCAGCTTAGACGGAGGTACCTACAATGAGCAGTTCTTC	CASSLDGGTYNEQFF
NA	TRBV11-2	NA	16	TRBJ1-2	TGTGCCAGCAGCTTAGATGGGACACAGAGGGGCTATGGCTACACCTTC	CASSLDGTQRGYGYTF
NA	TRBV24-1	NA	14	TRBJ2-5	TGTGCCACCAGTGACCCGACGGGGCAGGAGACCCAGTACTTC	CATSDPTGQETQYF
TRBD2	TRBV9	NA	17	TRBJ2-3	TGTGCCAGCAGCGGGACCGGGGGGACTCAACGCACAGATACGCAGTATTTT	CASSGTGGTQRTDTQYF